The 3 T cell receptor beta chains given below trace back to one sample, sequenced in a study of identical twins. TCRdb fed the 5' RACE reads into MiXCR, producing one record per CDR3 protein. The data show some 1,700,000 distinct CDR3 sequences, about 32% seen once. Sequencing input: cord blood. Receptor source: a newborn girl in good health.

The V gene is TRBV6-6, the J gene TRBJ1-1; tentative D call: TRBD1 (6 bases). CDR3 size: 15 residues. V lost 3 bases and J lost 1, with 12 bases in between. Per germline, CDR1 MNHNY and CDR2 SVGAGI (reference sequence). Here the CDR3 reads CASSYQRGSNTEAFF. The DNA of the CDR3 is TGTGCCAGCAGTTATCAGAGGGGGTCGAACACTGAAGCTTTCTTT.

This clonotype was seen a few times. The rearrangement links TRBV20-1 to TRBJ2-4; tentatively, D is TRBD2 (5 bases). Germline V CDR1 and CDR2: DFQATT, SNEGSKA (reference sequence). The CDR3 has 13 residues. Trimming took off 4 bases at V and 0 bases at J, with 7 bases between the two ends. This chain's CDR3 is CSANRGAKNIQYF. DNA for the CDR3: TGCAGTGCTAACCGGGGAGCCAAAAACATTCAGTACTTC.

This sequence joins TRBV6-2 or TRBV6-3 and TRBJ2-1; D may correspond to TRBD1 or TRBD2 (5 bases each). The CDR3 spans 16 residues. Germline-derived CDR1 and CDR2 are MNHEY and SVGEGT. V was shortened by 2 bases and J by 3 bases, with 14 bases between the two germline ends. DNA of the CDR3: TGTGCCAGCAGTTACCCCCTGAGGGGTATCTACAATGAGCAGTTCTTC. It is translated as CASSYPLRGIYNEQFF.